This T cell receptor (beta chain) is drawn from a study of blood T cell repertoires in COVID-19. About the study: The origin of the acute and convalescent COVID-19 samples was the United States, Italy and Spain.

The assay was immunoSEQ multiplex PCR, and TCRdb's table has in-frame clones only and misses some. In the table there are some 110,000 clones, more than 75% of which are singletons. Germline lookup yields CDR1 SGHNT and CDR2 YYREEE (reference sequence). The CDR3 sequence is 17 residues long. The V segment lost 4 bases and the J segment 5 bases; nucleotides outside the gene matches: 12. Material for sequencing was peripheral blood. The TCR was taken from a man aged 55 to 69 with acute or convalescent COVID-19. The chain uses TRBV5-4 and TRBJ2-3; 11 bases agree with TRBD1. CDR3 DNA: TGTGCCAGCAGCCCGAGTCCGGGACAGGGGGTCGGAGATACGCAGTATTTT. This encodes CASSPSPGQGVGDTQYF.